This TCR beta chain came from a study of post-analysis software for immune sequencing data. Study conclusions and caveats: A handful of TRBV segments (TRBV5-6, TRBV5-1 and TRBV20-1 among them) occurred more frequently in patients than in controls.

This clonotype was found once. The antigen remains undetermined. The authors incorporated unique molecular identifiers into the TCR beta cDNA libraries. In TCRdb, the PCR reads were re-called with MiXCR into one record per CDR3 protein. The sample contains 250,000 to 300,000 distinct CDR3 sequences, 36% of which appear only once. The CDR3 contains 18 residues. The sample taken for sequencing was blood. V is TRBV12-3 or TRBV12-4 and J is TRBJ2-4; D call uncertain. The DNA end favors TRBJ2-7, so the J call may be wrong. The sequence was obtained from a girl under 18 with multiple sclerosis. The CDR3 DNA reads as TGTGCCAGCAGTTTAACCCCGGTGCCAGCCGTCGGGCCCTACGAGCAGTACTTC. Protein product: CASSLTPVPAVGPYEQYF.